This T cell receptor beta chain was captured in a study of CD8 T cells in ankylosing spondylitis. Study-wide points: Typical of ankylosing spondylitis blood, it appeared, was a TCR beta motif of under 10 highly homologous variants.

Trimming took off 6 bases at V and 0 bases at J, with 15 bases between the two ends. Per the germline V gene, CDR1 is DFQATT and CDR2 is SNEGSKA (reference sequence). CDR3 length: 15 amino acids. TCRdb called the 5' RACE reads again in MiXCR, with one record for every CDR3 protein. The sample holds a few hundred thousand distinct CDR3 sequences, roughly 15% seen once. This clonotype has a handful of counts. Antigen specificity is unknown. Input material: blood, either unsorted or a sorted T cell fraction (not recorded which). This rearrangement joins TRBV20-1 to TRBJ1-5, with a possible D match to TRBD1 (5 bases). The clonotype was recovered from a male donor with ankylosing spondylitis. In DNA form, the CDR3 reads TGCAGTGCCCGAGAGGGGCTCTATAGCAATCAGCCCCAGCATTTT. Translated: CSAREGLYSNQPQHF.